The rows below give T cell receptor beta chains drawn from one sample of a study of CD8+ T cells in alopecia areata. Only in-frame clones appear in the TCRdb table, and some are missing; sequencing was by immunoSEQ multiplex PCR. The table records 85,000 to 110,000 clones, approximately 90% of them present only once. The sample was CD8+ T cells sorted from blood, taken between weeks 30 and 35, from a patient treated with tofacitinib. All receptors derive from a human donor with alopecia areata. Each CDR3 is given with its conserved first and last residue. The order of the fields is clone size, D gene, J gene, V gene, CDR3 DNA, CDR3 protein. D genes are given only for firm matches. Some rows have no size entry. The others give once, few or many, or a class for an expanded clone.

>NA|TRBD2|TRBJ2-3|TRBV6-8
TGTGCCAGCAGTTACTCCTGGACTAGGTCGATTTGGGATACGCAGTATTTT
CASSYSWTRSIWDTQYF
>NA|TRBD2|TRBJ2-5|TRBV7-9
TGTGCCAGCAGCCACGACACCGGGACTAGCGGGAGAGGTCAAGAGACCCAGTACTTC
CASSHDTGTSGRGQETQYF
>NA|TRBD1|TRBJ2-3|TRBV4-1
TGCGCCAGCAGCCCCATCGGACAGGGAAGCACAGATACGCAGTATTTT
CASSPIGQGSTDTQYF
>NA|NA|TRBJ2-7|TRBV28
TGTGCCAGCAGTTTCTCCTCCTACGAGCAGTACTTC
CASSFSSYEQYF
>NA|NA|TRBJ2-7|TRBV29-1
TGCAGCGTTGAAGGCCTTTTGAGCGACGAGCAGTACTTC
CSVEGLLSDEQYF
>once|NA|TRBJ2-7|TRBV7-6
TGTGCCAGCAGCTTAAGCTCGGGCGAGCAGTACTTC
CASSLSSGEQYF
>NA|TRBD1|TRBJ1-1|TRBV25-1
TGTGCCAGCAGTGAATTAACAGGGGTGGGAACTGAAGCTTTCTTT
CASSELTGVGTEAFF
>NA|NA|TRBJ2-7|TRBV30
TGTGCCTGGAGCACCGGGGCCCTCTACGAGCAGTACTTC
CAWSTGALYEQYF
>NA|TRBD2|TRBJ2-7|TRBV29-1
TGCAGCGTTATGGTAGCGGGACACTACGAGCAGTACTTC
CSVMVAGHYEQYF
>few|NA|TRBJ2-1|TRBV29-1
TGCAGCTTCCGACCCGTCCGGGGTGCCTACAATGAGCAGTTCTTC
CSFRPVRGAYNEQFF
>NA|TRBD1|TRBJ2-4|TRBV5-6
TGTGCCAGCGAGGCTGGACAGGGTTACGACATTCAGTACTTC
CASEAGQGYDIQYF
>once|TRBD1|TRBJ2-1|TRBV19
TGTGCCAGTAGTGTTACCGGGACAGGAGGGTACAATGAGCAGTTCTTC
CASSVTGTGGYNEQFF
>NA|TRBD1|TRBJ2-7|TRBV27
TGTGCCAGCAGTTTACTCACAGGGGGCGGTGTGAACGAGCAGTACTTC
CASSLLTGGGVNEQYF
>NA|NA|TRBJ2-7|TRBV14
TGTGCCAGCAGAGATGAGGCAGCCCCCTACGAGCAGTACTTC
CASRDEAAPYEQYF
>NA|TRBD2|TRBJ2-1|TRBV27
TGTGCCAGCAGCCCTGGGACTAGCGGGAGGGCCGGGCAGTTCTTC
CASSPGTSGRAGQFF
>NA|NA|TRBJ2-1|TRBV21-1
TGTGCCAGCAGCAAAGCGAAGGCGGGAGGGCGGAATGAGCAGTTCTTC
CASSKAKAGGRNEQFF
>once|TRBD1|TRBJ2-1|TRBV27
TGTGCCAGCAGTGGGACAGGAACGTACAATGAGCAGTTCTTC
CASSGTGTYNEQFF
>few|NA|TRBJ2-5|TRBV2
TGTGCCAGCAGTGATTCGGAATTAGAGACCCAGTACTTC
CASSDSELETQYF
>NA|NA|TRBJ2-7|TRBV27
TGTGCCAGCTCGAAACAGGCAAACTACGAGCAGTACTTC
CASSKQANYEQYF
>NA|NA|TRBJ2-7|TRBV9
TGTGCCAGCAGCCCTCACCTTAGCTGGAGCTCCTACGAGCAGTACTTC
CASSPHLSWSSYEQYF
>NA|NA|TRBJ1-1|TRBV7-9
TGTGCCAGCAGCTTAGGGCCCACTGAAGCTTTCTTT
CASSLGPTEAFF
>NA|TRBD2|TRBJ2-1|TRBV7-9
TGTGCCAGCAGTCGGAGTCGGGAGGGCGTTACGCAGTTCTTC
CASSRSREGVTQFF
>NA|NA|TRBJ2-3|TRBV7-2
TGTGCCAGCAGCTTATTAGCTCTAACGACAGATACGCAGTATTTT
CASSLLALTTDTQYF
>NA|TRBD1|TRBJ2-1|TRBV7-2
TGTGCCAGCAGCACAAACAGACAGGGTGTGTCGTATGAGCAGTTCTTC
CASSTNRQGVSYEQFF
>NA|TRBD2|TRBJ2-1|TRBV11-1
TGTGCCAGCAGCTCATGGACTAGCGGCTACAATGAGCAGTTCTTC
CASSSWTSGYNEQFF
>once|NA|TRBJ2-3|TRBV27
TGTGCCAGCAGTTCACCCATACAGGGAACAGATACGCAGTATTTT
CASSSPIQGTDTQYF
>NA|NA|TRBJ1-4|TRBV30
TGTGCCTGGAGTGTCGGGGGGGAAAAACTGTTTTTT
CAWSVGGEKLFF
>NA|TRBD1|TRBJ2-2|TRBV7-2
TGTGCCAGCAGCTTCGGACAGGGGGCGACCCCGAACACCGGGGAGCTGTTTTTT
CASSFGQGATPNTGELFF
>few|NA|TRBJ2-2|TRBV7-9
TGTGCCAGCAGCTTAGCGACCAGGGGCGAGAACACCGGGGAGCTGTTTTTT
CASSLATRGENTGELFF
>NA|TRBD1|TRBJ2-3|TRBV5-1
TGCGCCAGCAGCTATACAGGGGATGATACGCAGTATTTT
CASSYTGDDTQYF
>NA|TRBD1|TRBJ2-7|TRBV5-4
TGTGCCAGCAGTCTCGGACAGGGCGCCTACGAGCAGTACTTC
CASSLGQGAYEQYF
>NA|NA|TRBJ2-1|TRBV27
TGTGCCAGCAGTTTTGCGGATAGCTCCTACAATGAGCAGTTCTTC
CASSFADSSYNEQFF
>NA|NA|TRBJ2-7|TRBV7-9
TGTGCCAGCAGCACGACTGAATCCTACGAGCAGTACTTC
CASSTTESYEQYF
>NA|NA|TRBJ2-7|TRBV9
TGTGCCAGCAGCTCTGAGAGTAGCGAGCAGTACTTC
CASSSESSEQYF
>NA|NA|TRBJ2-1|TRBV7-9
TGTGCCAGCACCGACCTCCCGGGAAGCTACAATGAGCAGTTCTTC
CASTDLPGSYNEQFF
>NA|NA|TRBJ2-3|TRBV29-1
TGCAGCGCAGAGACAGGCCGCACAGATACGCAGTATTTT
CSAETGRTDTQYF
>NA|NA|TRBJ2-1|TRBV27
TGTGCCAGCAGTTATCCGGAAAATGAGCAGTTCTTC
CASSYPENEQFF
>NA|NA|TRBJ2-7|TRBV27
TGTGCCAGCAGTTTATTGGGCCCGCCGTCCTACGAGCAGTACTTC
CASSLLGPPSYEQYF
>few|TRBD2|TRBJ2-1|TRBV4-1
TGCGCCAGCAGCCAAGGTCCGTTGTCGGGACTAGCGGCCAATGAGCAGTTCTTC
CASSQGPLSGLAANEQFF
>NA|NA|TRBJ2-7|TRBV7-2
TGTGCCAGCAGCTTGGGGCAGGGGACTTTCTACGAGCAGTACTTC
CASSLGQGTFYEQYF
>few|NA|TRBJ2-1|TRBV5-6
TGTGCCAGCAGCTTGGCCCAGCGAGGCGATGAGCAGTTCTTC
CASSLAQRGDEQFF
>once|NA|TRBJ1-5|TRBV4-1
TGCGCCAGCAGCCAGGCCTTGGGAGGGGCTCAGCCCCAGCATTTT
CASSQALGGAQPQHF
>NA|TRBD1|TRBJ2-6|TRBV29-1
TGCAGCGTTATCCCGGGACAGGGCCCTGGGGCCAACGTCCTGACTTTC
CSVIPGQGPGANVLTF
>NA|NA|TRBJ2-2|TRBV13
TGTGCCAGCAGCGGATCGAGAGCGGAGGGCGGCACCGGGGAGCTGTTTTTT
CASSGSRAEGGTGELFF
>NA|NA|TRBJ2-1|TRBV30
TGTGCCTGCAGGGGAGCGGCTAGCTCCTACAATGAGCAGTTCTTC
CACRGAASSYNEQFF
>NA|TRBD1|TRBJ2-7|TRBV5-1
TGCGCCAGCAAGAACCTTGGAGGACAGGAATTTACCTACGAGCAGTACTTC
CASKNLGGQEFTYEQYF
>NA|NA|TRBJ2-1|TRBV27
TGTGCCAGCAGTGCTGGGGGACTCTACAATGAGCAGTTCTTC
CASSAGGLYNEQFF
>NA|TRBD1|TRBJ2-1|TRBV27
TGTGCCAGCAGCTCCGGGACAGGGGGCTACAATGAGCAGTTCTTC
CASSSGTGGYNEQFF
>NA|TRBD1|TRBJ2-1|TRBV11-2
TGTGCCAGCAGCTGGCCGGGACAGGGGTCCTTCAATGAGCAGTTCTTC
CASSWPGQGSFNEQFF